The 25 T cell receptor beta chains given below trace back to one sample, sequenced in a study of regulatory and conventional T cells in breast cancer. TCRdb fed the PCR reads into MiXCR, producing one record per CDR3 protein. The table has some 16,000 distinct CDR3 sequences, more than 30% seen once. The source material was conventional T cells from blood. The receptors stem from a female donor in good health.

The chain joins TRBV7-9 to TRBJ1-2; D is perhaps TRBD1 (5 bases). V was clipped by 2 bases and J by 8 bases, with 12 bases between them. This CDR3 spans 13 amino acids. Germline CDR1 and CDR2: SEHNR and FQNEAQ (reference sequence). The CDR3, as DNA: TGTGCCAGCAGCTTACAGGGTAATGAAGGCTACACCTTC. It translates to CASSLQGNEGYTF.

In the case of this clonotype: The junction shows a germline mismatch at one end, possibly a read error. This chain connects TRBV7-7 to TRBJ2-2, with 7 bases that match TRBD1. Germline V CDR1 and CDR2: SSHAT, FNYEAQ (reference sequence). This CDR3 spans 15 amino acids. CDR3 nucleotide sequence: TGTGCTAGCAGCCGTGACAGGGTAGAAACCGGGGAGCTGTTTTTT. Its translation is CASSRDRVETGELFF.

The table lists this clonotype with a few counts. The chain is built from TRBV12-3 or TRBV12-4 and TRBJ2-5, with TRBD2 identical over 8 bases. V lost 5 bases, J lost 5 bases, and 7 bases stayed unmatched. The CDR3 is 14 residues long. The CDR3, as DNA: TGTGCCAGCAGTCTGACTAGCGTAGGGGAGACCCAGTACTTC. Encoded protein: CASSLTSVGETQYF.

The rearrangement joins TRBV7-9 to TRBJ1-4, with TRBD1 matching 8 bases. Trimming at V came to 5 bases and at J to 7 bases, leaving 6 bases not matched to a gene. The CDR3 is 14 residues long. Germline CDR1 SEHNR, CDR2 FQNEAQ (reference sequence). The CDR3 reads CASSIRQGIEKLFF. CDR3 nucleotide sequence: TGTGCCAGCAGCATCCGACAGGGGATTGAAAAACTGTTTTTT.

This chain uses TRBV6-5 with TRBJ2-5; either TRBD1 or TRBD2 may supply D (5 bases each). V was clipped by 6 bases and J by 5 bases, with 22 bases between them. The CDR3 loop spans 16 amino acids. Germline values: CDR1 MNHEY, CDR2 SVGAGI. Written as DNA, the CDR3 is TGTGCCAGCAGACTAACCTCGGGGCTCCCCGGGGAGACCCAGTACTTC. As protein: CASRLTSGLPGETQYF.

DNA for the CDR3: TGTGCCAGCAGTTTAGATTCCAGCACAGATACGCAGTATTTT. Protein product: CASSLDSSTDTQYF. The chain joins TRBV12-3 or TRBV12-4 to TRBJ2-3; D gene ambiguous. Trimming cost V 1 base and J 0 bases, with 5 bases left between them. The CDR3 has 14 amino acids.

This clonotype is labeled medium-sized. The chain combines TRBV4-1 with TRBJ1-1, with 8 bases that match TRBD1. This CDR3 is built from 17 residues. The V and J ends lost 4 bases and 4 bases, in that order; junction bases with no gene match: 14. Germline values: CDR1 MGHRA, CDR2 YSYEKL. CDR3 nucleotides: TGCGCCAGCAGCCCACCGCCTCAGGGGGCCTTCGGCACTGAAGCTTTCTTT. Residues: CASSPPPQGAFGTEAFF.

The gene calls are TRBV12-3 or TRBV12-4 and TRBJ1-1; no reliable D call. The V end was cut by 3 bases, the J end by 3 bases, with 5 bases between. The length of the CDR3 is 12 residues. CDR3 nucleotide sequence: TGTGCCAGCAGTTTGGAGTACACTGAAGCTTTCTTT. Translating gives CASSLEYTEAFF.

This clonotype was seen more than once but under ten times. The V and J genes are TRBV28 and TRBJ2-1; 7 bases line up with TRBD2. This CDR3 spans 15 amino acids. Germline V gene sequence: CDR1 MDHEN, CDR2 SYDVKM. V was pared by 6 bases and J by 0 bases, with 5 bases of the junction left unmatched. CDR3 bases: TGTGCCAGCAGGGGGGGGGGTGGCTCCTACAATGAGCAGTTCTTC. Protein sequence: CASRGGGGSYNEQFF.

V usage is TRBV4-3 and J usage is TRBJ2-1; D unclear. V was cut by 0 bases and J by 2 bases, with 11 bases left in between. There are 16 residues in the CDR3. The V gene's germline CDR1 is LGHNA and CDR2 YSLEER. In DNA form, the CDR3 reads TGCGCCAGCAGCCAAGATTCCAGCGTTGCCTACAATGAGCAGTTCTTC. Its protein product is CASSQDSSVAYNEQFF.

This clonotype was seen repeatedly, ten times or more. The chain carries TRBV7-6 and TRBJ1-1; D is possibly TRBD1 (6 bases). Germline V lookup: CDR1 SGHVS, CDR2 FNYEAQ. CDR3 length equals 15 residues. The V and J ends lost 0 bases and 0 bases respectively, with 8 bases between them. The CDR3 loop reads CASSLAQGMNTEAFF. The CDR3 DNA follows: TGTGCCAGCAGCTTAGCGCAGGGGATGAACACTGAAGCTTTCTTT.

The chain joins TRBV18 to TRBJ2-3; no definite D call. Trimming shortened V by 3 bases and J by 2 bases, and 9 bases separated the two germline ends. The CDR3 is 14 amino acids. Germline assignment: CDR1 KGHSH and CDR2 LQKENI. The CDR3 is CASSPSGVTDTQYF. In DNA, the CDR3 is TGTGCCAGCTCACCGTCCGGAGTCACAGATACGCAGTATTTT.

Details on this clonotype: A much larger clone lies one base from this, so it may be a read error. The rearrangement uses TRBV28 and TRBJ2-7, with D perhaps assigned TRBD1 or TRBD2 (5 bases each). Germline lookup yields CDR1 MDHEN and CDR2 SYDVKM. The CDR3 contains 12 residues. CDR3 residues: CARRDALYEQHF. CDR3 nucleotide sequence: TGTGCCAGAAGGGACGCTCTCTACGAGCAGCACTTC.

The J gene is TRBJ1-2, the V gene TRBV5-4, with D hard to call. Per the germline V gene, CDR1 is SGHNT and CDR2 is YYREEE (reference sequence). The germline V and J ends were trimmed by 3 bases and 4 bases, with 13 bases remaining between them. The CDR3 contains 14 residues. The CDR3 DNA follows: TGTGCCAGCAGCTACGGGGTTGTTCCCTATGGCTACACCTTC. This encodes CASSYGVVPYGYTF.

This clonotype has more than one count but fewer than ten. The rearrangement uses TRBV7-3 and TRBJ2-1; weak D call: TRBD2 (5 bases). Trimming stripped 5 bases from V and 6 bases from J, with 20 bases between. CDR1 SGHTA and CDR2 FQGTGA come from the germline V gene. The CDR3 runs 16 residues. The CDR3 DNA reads TGTGCCAGCAGCCCTCCCGGACTCGGTGCCCCCAATGAGCAGTTCTTC. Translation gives CASSPPGLGAPNEQFF.

CDR3 nucleotides: TGTGCCAGCATTGGACCCAATAAGAACAATGAGCAGTTCTTC. This sequence encodes CASIGPNKNNEQFF. The chain combines TRBV6-1 with TRBJ2-1, with D hard to call. Trimming shortened V by 7 bases and J by 5 bases, and 15 bases separated the two germline ends. The CDR3 runs to 14 residues. In germline, CDR1 is MNHNS, CDR2 SASEGT.

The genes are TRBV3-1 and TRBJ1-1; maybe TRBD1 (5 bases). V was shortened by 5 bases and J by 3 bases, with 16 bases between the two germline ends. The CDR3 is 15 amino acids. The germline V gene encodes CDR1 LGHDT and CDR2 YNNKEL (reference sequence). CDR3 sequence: CASSVGEGLYTEAFF. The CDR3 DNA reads TGTGCCAGCAGCGTAGGTGAGGGGCTGTACACTGAAGCTTTCTTT.

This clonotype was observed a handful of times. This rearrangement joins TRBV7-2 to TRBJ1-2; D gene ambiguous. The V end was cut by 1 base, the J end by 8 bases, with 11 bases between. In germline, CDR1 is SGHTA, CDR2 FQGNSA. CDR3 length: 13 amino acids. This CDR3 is CASSLEGLAGYTF. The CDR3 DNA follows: TGTGCCAGCAGCTTAGAGGGTCTCGCAGGCTACACCTTC.

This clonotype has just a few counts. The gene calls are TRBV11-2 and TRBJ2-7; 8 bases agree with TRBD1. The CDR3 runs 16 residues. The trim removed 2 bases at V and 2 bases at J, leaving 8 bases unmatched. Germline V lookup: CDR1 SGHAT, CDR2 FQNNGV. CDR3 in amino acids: CASSLITGRGPYEQYF. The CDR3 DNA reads TGTGCCAGCAGCTTAATTACGGGCAGGGGGCCCTACGAGCAGTACTTC.

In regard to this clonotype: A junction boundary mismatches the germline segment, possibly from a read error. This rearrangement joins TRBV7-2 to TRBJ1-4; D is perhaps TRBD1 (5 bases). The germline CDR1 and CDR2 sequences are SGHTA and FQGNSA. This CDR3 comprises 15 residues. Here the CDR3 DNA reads TGTGCCAGCAGCTTAGACAGGCCCCCCAATGAAAAACCGTTTTTT. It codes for CASSLDRPPNEKPFF.

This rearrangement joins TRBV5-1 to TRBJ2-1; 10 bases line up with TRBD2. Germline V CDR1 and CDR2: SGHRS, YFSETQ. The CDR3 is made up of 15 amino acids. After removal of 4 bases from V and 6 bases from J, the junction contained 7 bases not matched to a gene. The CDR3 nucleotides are TGCGCCAGCAGCCCCGGACTAGCGGAAACCAATGAGCAGTTCTTC. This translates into CASSPGLAETNEQFF. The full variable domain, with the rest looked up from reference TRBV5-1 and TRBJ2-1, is KAGVTQTPRYLIKTRGQQVTLSCSPISGHRSVSWYQQTPGQGLQFLFEYFSETQRNKGNFPGRFSGRQFSNSRSEMNVSTLELGDSALYLCASSPGLAETNEQFFGPGTRLTVL.

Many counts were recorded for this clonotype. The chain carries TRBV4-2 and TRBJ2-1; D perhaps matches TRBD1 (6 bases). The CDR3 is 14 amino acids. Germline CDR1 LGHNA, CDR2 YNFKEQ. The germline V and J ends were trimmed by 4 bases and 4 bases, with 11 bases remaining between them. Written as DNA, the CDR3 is TGTGCCAGCAGCCGCCCGGGACAATACAATGAGCAGTTCTTC. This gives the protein CASSRPGQYNEQFF.

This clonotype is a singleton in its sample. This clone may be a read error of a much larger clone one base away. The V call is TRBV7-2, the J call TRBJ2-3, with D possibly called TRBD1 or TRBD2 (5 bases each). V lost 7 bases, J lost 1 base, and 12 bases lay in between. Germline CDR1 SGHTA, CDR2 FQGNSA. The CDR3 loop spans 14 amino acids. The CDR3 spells CASNLGPGTDTQYF. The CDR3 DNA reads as TGTGCCAGCAACTTGGGACCCGGCACAGATACGCAGTATTTT. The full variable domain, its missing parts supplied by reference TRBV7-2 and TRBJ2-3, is GAGVSQSPSNKVTEKGKDVELRCDPISGHTALYWYRQSLGQGLEFLIYFQGNSAPDKSGLPSDRFSAERTGGSVSTLTIQRTQQEDSAVYLCASNLGPGTDTQYFGPGTRLTVL.

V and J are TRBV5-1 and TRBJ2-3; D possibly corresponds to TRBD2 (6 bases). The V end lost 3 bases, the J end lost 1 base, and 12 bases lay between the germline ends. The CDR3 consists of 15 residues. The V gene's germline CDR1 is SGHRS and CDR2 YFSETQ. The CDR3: CASSSLSGGTDTQYF. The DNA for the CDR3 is TGCGCCAGCAGCTCTCTTAGCGGCGGCACAGATACGCAGTATTTT. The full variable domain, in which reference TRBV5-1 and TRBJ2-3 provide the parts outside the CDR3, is KAGVTQTPRYLIKTRGQQVTLSCSPISGHRSVSWYQQTPGQGLQFLFEYFSETQRNKGNFPGRFSGRQFSNSRSEMNVSTLELGDSALYLCASSSLSGGTDTQYFGPGTRLTVL.

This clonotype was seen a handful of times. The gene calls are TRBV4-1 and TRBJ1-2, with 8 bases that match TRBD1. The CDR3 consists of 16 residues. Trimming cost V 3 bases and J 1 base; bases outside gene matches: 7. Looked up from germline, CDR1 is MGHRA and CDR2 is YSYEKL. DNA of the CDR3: TGCGCCAGCAGCCAGGTTCCGGGACAGGTTAACTATGGCTACACCTTC. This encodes CASSQVPGQVNYGYTF.